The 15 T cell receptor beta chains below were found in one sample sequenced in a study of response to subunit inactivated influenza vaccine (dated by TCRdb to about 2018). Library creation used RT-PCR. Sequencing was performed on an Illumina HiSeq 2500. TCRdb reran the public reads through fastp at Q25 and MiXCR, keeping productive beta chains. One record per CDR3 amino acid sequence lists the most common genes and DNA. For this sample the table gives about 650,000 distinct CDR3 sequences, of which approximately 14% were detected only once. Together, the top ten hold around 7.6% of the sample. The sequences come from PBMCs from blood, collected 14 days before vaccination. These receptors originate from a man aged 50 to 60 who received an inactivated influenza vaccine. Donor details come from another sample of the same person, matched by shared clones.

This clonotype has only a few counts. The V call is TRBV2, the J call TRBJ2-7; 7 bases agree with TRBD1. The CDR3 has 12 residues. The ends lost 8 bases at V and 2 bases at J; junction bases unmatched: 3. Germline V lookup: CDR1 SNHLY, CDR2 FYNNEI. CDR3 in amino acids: CASGTEPYEQYF. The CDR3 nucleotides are TGTGCCAGCGGGACAGAGCCCTACGAGCAGTACTTC.

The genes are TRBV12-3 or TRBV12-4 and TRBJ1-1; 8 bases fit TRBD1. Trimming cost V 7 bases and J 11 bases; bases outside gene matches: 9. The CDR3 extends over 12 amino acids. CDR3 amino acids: CASKRTGMSAFF. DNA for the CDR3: TGTGCCAGCAAGAGGACAGGGATGAGCGCTTTCTTT.

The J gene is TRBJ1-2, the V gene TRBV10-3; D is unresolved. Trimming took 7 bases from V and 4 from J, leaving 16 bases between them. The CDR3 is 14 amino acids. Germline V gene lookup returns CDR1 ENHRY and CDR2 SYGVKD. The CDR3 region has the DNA TGTGCCATCACCGGGCAGGCTGAAAGCTATGGCTACACCTTC. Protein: CAITGQAESYGYTF.

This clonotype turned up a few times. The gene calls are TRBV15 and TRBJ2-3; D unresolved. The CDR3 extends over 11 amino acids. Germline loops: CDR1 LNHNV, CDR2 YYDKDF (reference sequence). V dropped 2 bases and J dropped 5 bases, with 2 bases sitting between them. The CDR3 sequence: CATSRLDTQYF. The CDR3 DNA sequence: TGTGCCACCAGCAGACTAGATACGCAGTATTTT.

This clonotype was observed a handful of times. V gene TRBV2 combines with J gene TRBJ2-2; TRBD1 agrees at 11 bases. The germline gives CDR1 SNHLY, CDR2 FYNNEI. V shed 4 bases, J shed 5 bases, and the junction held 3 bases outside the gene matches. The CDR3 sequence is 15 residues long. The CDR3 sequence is CASSADRGRTGELFF. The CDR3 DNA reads TGTGCCAGCAGTGCGGACAGGGGGCGAACCGGGGAGCTGTTTTTT.

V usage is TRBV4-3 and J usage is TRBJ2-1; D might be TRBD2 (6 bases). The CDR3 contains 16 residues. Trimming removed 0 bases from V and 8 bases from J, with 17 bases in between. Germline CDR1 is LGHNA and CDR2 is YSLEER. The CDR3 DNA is TGCGCCAGCAGCCAAGAACCGGGAGTAAAGGGGTATGAGCAGTTCTTC. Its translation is CASSQEPGVKGYEQFF.

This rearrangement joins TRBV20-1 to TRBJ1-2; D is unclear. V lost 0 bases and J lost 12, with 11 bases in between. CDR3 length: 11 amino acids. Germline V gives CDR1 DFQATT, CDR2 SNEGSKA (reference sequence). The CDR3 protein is CSARDVPADTF. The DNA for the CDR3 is TGCAGTGCTAGAGATGTGCCGGCTGACACCTTC.

The CDR3 DNA is TGCGCCAGCAGCCAAGAGGCCACAGGGACTTCTAATGAAAAACTGTTTTTT. Translation: CASSQEATGTSNEKLFF. The chain joins TRBV4-1 to TRBJ1-4; tentative D call: TRBD1 (6 bases). This CDR3 contains 17 residues. Germline V lookup: CDR1 MGHRA, CDR2 YSYEKL. V was cut by 0 bases and J by 3 bases, with 14 bases left in between.

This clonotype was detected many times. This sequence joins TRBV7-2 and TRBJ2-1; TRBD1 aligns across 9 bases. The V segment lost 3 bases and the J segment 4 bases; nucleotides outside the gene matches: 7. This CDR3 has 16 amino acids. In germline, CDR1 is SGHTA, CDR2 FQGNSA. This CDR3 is CASSFTGTGIYNEQFF. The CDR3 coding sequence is TGTGCCAGCAGCTTCACCGGGACAGGGATATACAATGAGCAGTTCTTC. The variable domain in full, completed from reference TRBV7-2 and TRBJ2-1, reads GAGVSQSPSNKVTEKGKDVELRCDPISGHTALYWYRQSLGQGLEFLIYFQGNSAPDKSGLPSDRFSAERTGGSVSTLTIQRTQQEDSAVYLCASSFTGTGIYNEQFFGPGTRLTVL.

The CDR3: CASSLNGIANYGYTF. CDR3 sequence (DNA): TGTGCCAGTAGCCTCAACGGGATAGCTAACTATGGCTACACCTTC. The chain has TRBV19 and TRBJ1-2; D is unclear. Germline loops: CDR1 LNHDA, CDR2 SQIVND (reference sequence). Trimming pared 6 bases from V and 0 bases from J, leaving 14 bases between. This CDR3 has 15 residues.

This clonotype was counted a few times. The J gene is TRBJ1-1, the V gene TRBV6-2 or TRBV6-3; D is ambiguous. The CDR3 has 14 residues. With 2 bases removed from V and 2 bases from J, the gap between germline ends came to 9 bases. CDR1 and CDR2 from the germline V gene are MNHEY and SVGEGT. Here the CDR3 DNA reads TGTGCCAGCAGTTACGGGTACCGTAACACTGAAGCTTTCTTT. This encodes CASSYGYRNTEAFF.

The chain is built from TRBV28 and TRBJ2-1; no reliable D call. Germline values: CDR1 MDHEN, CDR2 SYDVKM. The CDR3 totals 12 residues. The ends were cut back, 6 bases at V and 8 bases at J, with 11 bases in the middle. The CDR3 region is CASSPPAYEQFF. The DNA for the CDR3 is TGTGCCAGCAGCCCCCCCGCTTATGAGCAGTTCTTC.

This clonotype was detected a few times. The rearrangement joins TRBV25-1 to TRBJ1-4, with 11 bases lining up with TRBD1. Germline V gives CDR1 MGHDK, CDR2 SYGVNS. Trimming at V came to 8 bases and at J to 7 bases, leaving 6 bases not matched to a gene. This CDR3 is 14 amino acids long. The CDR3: CASGRTGGVEKLFF. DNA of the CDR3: TGTGCCAGCGGGAGGACAGGGGGCGTTGAAAAACTGTTTTTT.

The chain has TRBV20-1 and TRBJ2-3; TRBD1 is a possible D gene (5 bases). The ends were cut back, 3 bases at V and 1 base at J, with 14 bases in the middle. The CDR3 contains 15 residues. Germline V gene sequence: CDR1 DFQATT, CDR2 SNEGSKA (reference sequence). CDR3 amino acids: CSASPYLGGTDTQYF. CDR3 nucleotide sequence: TGCAGTGCTAGTCCTTACCTAGGGGGCACAGATACGCAGTATTTT.

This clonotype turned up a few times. The CDR3 bases are TGCGCCAGCAGCCAATATAACAATGAGCAGTTCTTC. Translation: CASSQYNNEQFF. The chain carries TRBV4-3 and TRBJ2-1; D unresolved. Per germline, CDR1 LGHNA and CDR2 YSLEER. The CDR3 runs 12 residues. V shed 2 bases and J shed 5 bases, with 4 bases lying between them.